This T cell receptor beta chain was identified during a study of regulatory T cells in long-lasting Graves disease. Library construction for TCR beta used iRepertoire HTBI primers and Arm-PCR of CDR3 regions. TCRdb ran MiXCR on the multiplex PCR reads and lists one entry per CDR3 protein. The table lists roughly 420,000 distinct CDR3 sequences, 12% to 15% of them singletons. Germline values: CDR1 LGHDT, CDR2 YNNKEL (reference sequence). Unmatched junction bases numbered 6, after V lost 3 bases and J lost 7 bases. The length of the CDR3 is 15 residues. This clonotype came up many times. As to time point: newly diagnosed GD, antithyroid drugs for less than 3 months. Making the TCR library involved RNA that had been extracted from PBMCs. The same specimen was also included in a second study, on T cells in Graves' hyperthyroidism and ophthalmopathy.

This clonotype originated in a woman between 45 and 60 years old with Graves disease. Sequences were derived from peripheral blood mononuclear cells (PBMCs), sampled at new diagnosis, from a patient treated with antithyroid drugs. This chain connects TRBV3-1 to TRBJ1-1, with TRBD1 matching over 12 bases. In nucleotides, the CDR3 is TGTGCCAGCAGCCACCGGGGACAGGGGGCGGGTGAAGCTTTCTTT. Its protein is CASSHRGQGAGEAFF.